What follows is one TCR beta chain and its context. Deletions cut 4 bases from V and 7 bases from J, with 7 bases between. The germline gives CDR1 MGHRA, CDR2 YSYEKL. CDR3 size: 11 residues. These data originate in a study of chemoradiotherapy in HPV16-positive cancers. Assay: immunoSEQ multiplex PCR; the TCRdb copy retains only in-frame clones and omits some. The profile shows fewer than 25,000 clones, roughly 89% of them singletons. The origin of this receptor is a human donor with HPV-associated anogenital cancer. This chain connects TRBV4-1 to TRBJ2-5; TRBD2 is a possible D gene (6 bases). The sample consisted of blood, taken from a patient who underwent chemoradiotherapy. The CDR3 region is CASSPGGTQYF. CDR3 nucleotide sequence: TGCGCCAGCAGCCCCGGGGGGACCCAGTACTTC.